Here is one T cell receptor beta chain with its context. Germline V gene sequence: CDR1 MNHEY, CDR2 SMNVEV (reference sequence). The CDR3 runs 16 residues. V shed 5 bases and J 3 bases; nucleotides not matched to a gene: 9. This specimen comes from a study of blood T cell repertoires in COVID-19. The wider study: Donors in the United States, Italy and Spain gave samples during acute or convalescent COVID-19. T cells, B-cell-depleted T cells, or PBMCs supplied cDNA or gDNA.

Sequencing used immunoSEQ multiplex PCR; TCRdb keeps in-frame clones, though not all of them. The data contain approximately 170,000 clones, around 90% of them singletons. This clonotype originated in a man aged 55-75 years with acute or convalescent COVID-19. The chain combines TRBV27 with TRBJ1-5; 8 nucleotides agree with TRBD1. Sample: peripheral blood. The CDR3 DNA sequence: TGTGCCAGCAGTCCGCGGACAGGGCTCCTCAATCAGCCCCAGCATTTT. It translates to CASSPRTGLLNQPQHF.